This TCR beta chain was profiled in a study of blood T cell repertoires in COVID-19. Per germline, CDR1 SNHLY and CDR2 FYNNEI. Between the trimmed V and J ends, which lost 2 bases and 0 bases, there was a span of 8 bases. The CDR3 has 15 amino acids. Sequenced by immunoSEQ multiplex PCR; TCRdb stores in-frame clones only, minus some. The sample lists about 140,000 clones, around 80% occurring once. The sequence was collected from a woman older than 75 with active or convalescent COVID-19. V usage is TRBV2 and J usage is TRBJ2-1; possible D gene TRBD1, 5 bases. The sequenced sample consisted of peripheral blood. The CDR3 DNA follows: TGTGCCAGCAGTGAAAGGGGAAGCTCCTACAATGAGCAGTTCTTC. Protein product: CASSERGSSYNEQFF.